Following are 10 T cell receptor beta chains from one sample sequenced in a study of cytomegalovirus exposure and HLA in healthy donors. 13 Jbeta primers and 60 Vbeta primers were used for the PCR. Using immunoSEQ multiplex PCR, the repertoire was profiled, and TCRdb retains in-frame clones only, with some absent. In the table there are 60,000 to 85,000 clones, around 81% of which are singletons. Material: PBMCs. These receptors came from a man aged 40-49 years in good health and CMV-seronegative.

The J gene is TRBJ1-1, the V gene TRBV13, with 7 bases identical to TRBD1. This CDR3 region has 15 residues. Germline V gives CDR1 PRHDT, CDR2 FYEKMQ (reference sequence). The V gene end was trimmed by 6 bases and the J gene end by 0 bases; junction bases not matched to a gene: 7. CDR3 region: CASRGLGTVNTEAFF. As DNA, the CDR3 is TGTGCCAGCAGGGGGCTGGGGACAGTGAACACTGAAGCTTTCTTT.

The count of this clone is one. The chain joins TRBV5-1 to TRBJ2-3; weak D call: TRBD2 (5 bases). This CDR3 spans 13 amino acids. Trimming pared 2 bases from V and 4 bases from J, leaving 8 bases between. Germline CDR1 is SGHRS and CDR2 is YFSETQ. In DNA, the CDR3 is TGCGCCAGCAGCTTATACGGGGCAGATACGCAGTATTTT. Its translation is CASSLYGADTQYF.

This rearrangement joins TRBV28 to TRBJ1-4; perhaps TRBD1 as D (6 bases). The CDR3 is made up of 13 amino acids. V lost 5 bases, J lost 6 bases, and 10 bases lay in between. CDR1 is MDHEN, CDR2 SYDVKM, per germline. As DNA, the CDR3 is TGTGCCAGCAGTCTGGACAGCTATGAAAAACTGTTTTTT. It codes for CASSLDSYEKLFF. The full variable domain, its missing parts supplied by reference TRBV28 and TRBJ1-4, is DVKVTQSSRYLVKRTGEKVFLECVQDMDHENMFWYRQDPGLGLRLIYFSYDVKMKEKGDIPEGYSVSREKKERFSLILESASTNQTSMYLCASSLDSYEKLFFGSGTQLSVL.

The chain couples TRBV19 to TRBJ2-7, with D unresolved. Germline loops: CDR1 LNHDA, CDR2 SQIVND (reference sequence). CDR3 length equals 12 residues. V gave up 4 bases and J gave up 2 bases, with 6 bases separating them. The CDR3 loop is CASSTSAYEQYF. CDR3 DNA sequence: TGTGCCAGTAGTACAAGCGCCTACGAGCAGTACTTC.

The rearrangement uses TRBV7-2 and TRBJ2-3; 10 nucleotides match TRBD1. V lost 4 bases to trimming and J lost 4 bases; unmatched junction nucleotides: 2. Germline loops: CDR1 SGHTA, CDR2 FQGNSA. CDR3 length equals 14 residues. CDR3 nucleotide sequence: TGTGCCAGCAGCTCCGACAGGGGGCCAGATACGCAGTATTTT. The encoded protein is CASSSDRGPDTQYF.

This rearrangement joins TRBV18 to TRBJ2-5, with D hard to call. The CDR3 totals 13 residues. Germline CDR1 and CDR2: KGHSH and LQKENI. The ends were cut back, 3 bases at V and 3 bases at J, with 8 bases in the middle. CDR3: CASSPPGEETQYF. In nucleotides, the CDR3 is TGTGCCAGCTCACCTCCGGGTGAAGAGACCCAGTACTTC.

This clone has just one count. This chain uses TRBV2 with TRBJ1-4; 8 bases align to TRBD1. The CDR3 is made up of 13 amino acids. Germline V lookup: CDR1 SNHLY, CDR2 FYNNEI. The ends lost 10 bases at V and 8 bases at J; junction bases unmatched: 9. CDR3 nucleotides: TGTGCCACTGGACAGGGCTTGGGGGAAAAACTGTTTTTT. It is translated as CATGQGLGEKLFF.

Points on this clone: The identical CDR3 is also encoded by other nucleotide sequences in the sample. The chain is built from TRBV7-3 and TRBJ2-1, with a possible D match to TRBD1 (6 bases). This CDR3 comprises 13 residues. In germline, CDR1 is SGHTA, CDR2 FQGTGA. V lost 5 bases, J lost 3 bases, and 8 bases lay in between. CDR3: CASSPGVYNEQFF. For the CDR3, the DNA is TGTGCCAGCAGCCCAGGGGTCTACAATGAGCAGTTCTTC.

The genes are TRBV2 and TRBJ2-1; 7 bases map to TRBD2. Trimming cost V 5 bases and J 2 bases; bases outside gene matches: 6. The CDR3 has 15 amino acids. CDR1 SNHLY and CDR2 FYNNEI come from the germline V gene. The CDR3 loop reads CASSKTSGTYNEQFF. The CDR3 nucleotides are TGTGCCAGCAGTAAAACCAGCGGGACCTACAATGAGCAGTTCTTC.

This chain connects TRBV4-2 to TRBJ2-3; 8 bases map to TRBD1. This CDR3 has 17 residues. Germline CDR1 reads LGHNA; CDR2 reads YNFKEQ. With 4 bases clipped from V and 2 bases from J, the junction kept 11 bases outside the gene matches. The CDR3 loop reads CASSRDRGSGPTDTQYF. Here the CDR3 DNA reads TGTGCCAGCAGCCGAGACAGGGGCAGCGGCCCCACAGATACGCAGTATTTT.